A selection of T cell receptor beta chains follows, all from one sample in a study of post-analysis software for immune sequencing data. TCRdb reprocessed the PCR reads via MiXCR and lists one record per CDR3 protein. In the table there are about 540,000 distinct CDR3 sequences, 34% of which are singletons. Material: blood. These receptor sequences come from a girl younger than 18 with multiple sclerosis. Each CDR3 is given with its conserved first and last residue.

TRBV5-1	15	TRBJ2-7	CASSSPERAPYEQYF
TRBV5-1	15	TRBJ1-2	CASSSQIGSRAGYTF
TRBV5-4	13	TRBJ2-1	CASSLEEENEQFF
TRBV3-1	15	TRBJ1-2	CASSQGGSRWYGYTF
TRBV21-1	16	.	CASSKVDRPRGETQYF
TRBV20-1	14	TRBJ2-5	CSASKAGLGETQYF
TRBV6-1	11	TRBJ2-7	CASTSFYEQYF
TRBV6-5	14	TRBJ1-1	CASKSAPGNTEAFF
TRBV7-2	17	TRBJ2-7	CASSLPRRGGGGYEQYF
TRBV7-2	17	TRBJ2-5	CASSLGETGGAGETQYF
TRBV6-5	16	TRBJ1-2	CASSYSRDTQNYGYTF
TRBV27	15	TRBJ2-3	CASRWGQGNTDTQYF
TRBV7-2	13	TRBJ2-7	CASSSQGFYEQYF
TRBV20-1	11	TRBJ1-4	CSANVREKLFF
TRBV7-9	17	TRBJ2-5	CASSLDGTSGRSETQYF
TRBV6-5	13	TRBJ1-6	CASRRTGGSPLHF
TRBV29-1	14	TRBJ2-1	CSVEARGSSDEQFF
TRBV5-1	13	TRBJ1-2	CASSLDSLKLYTF
TRBV7-9	16	TRBJ2-3	CASSLVGMPSTDTQYF
TRBV4-1	15	TRBJ2-1	CASSQPGTVNNEQFF